A selection of T cell receptor beta chains follows, all from one sample in a study of T-cell memory formation after mild COVID-19. In TCRdb, the 5' RACE reads were re-called with MiXCR into one record per CDR3 protein. The table includes 400,000 to 500,000 distinct CDR3 sequences, over 15% detected once. The sample consisted of PBMCs or a T cell subset sorted from them (not recorded which). These receptors were taken from an adult woman who had mild COVID-19 (a few samples of this study predate the infection). Cell type and time point are not known. The CDR3 runs from the conserved cysteine through the conserved F or W. D genes are given only for firm matches. Clone size is shown for a subset of rows, as once, few, many or a class of expanded clone.

D gene	V gene	J gene	clone size	CDR3 protein	CDR3 DNA
.	TRBV7-3	TRBJ1-6	.	CASSQAGPGNNSPLHF	TGTGCCAGCAGCCAGGCTGGCCCAGGGAATAATTCACCCCTCCACTTT
.	TRBV12-3/TRBV12-4	TRBJ1-1	few	CASSLSGLLAGTGLNTEAFF	TGTGCCAGCAGTTTATCGGGGCTTTTGGCAGGCACCGGCCTGAACACTGAAGCTTTCTTT
.	TRBV27	TRBJ1-2	.	CASGPSTGHGYTF	TGTGCCAGCGGACCGTCGACTGGACATGGCTACACCTTC
TRBD2	TRBV5-1	TRBJ2-3	few	CASSVDPGLAGASDTQYF	TGCGCCAGCAGCGTGGACCCTGGACTAGCGGGGGCATCAGATACGCAGTATTTT
.	TRBV12-3/TRBV12-4	TRBJ2-7	few	CASSLQDGYEQYF	TGTGCCAGCAGTCTCCAGGACGGCTACGAGCAGTACTTC
.	TRBV7-3	TRBJ2-3	few	CASSLIGGLYASTDTQYF	TGTGCCAGCAGCTTAATCGGGGGGCTTTACGCTAGCACAGATACGCAGTATTTT
.	TRBV6-2/TRBV6-3	TRBJ1-5	few	CASSYGQGPGQPQHF	TGTGCCAGCAGTTACGGGCAGGGACCCGGTCAGCCCCAGCATTTT
TRBD1	TRBV7-9	TRBJ2-1	few	CASSRGTGAYNEQFF	TGTGCCAGCAGCCGTGGGACAGGCGCCTACAATGAGCAGTTCTTC
.	TRBV5-5	TRBJ2-5	.	CASSPRGAGEETQYF	TGTGCCAGCAGCCCCAGGGGCGCGGGGGAAGAGACCCAGTACTTC
TRBD1	TRBV12-3/TRBV12-4	TRBJ1-1	.	CASSPPGTENTEAFF	TGTGCCAGCAGTCCCCCCGGGACAGAAAACACTGAAGCTTTCTTT
TRBD2	TRBV12-3/TRBV12-4	TRBJ2-7	few	CASTPTSARYEQYF	TGTGCCAGCACCCCGACTAGCGCGAGATACGAGCAGTACTTC
TRBD2	TRBV28	TRBJ2-7	.	CASSLLAGVGEQYF	TGTGCCAGCAGTTTACTAGCGGGAGTTGGAGAGCAGTACTTC
.	TRBV12-3/TRBV12-4	TRBJ2-7	.	CASRGLDSYEQYF	TGTGCCAGCAGGGGGTTGGATTCCTACGAGCAGTACTTC
TRBD2	TRBV5-1	TRBJ2-1	.	CASSLGLAGPPRNEQFF	TGCGCCAGCAGCCTCGGACTAGCGGGCCCCCCGCGCAATGAGCAGTTCTTC
TRBD1	TRBV18	TRBJ1-4	.	CASSPRGPGGEKLFF	TGTGCCAGCTCACCCAGGGGACCAGGGGGAGAAAAACTGTTTTTT
.	TRBV6-2/TRBV6-3	TRBJ2-7	few	CASSYSFVWRSSYEQYF	TGTGCCAGCAGTTATTCGTTTGTCTGGAGGAGCTCCTACGAGCAGTACTTC
.	TRBV11-2	TRBJ1-2	.	CASSPYRNNYGYTF	TGTGCCAGCAGCCCCTACAGAAATAACTATGGCTACACCTTC
.	TRBV9	TRBJ2-2	few	CASSVGPGNTGELFF	TGTGCCAGCAGCGTAGGCCCGGGGAACACCGGGGAGCTGTTTTTT
TRBD2	TRBV7-9	TRBJ2-7	.	CASSLGLAGVPYEQYF	TGTGCCAGCAGCTTAGGATTAGCGGGGGTCCCCTACGAGCAGTACTTC
TRBD2	TRBV6-6	TRBJ2-1	.	CASSPRTSGRHEQFF	TGTGCCAGCAGCCCCAGGACTAGCGGTAGGCATGAGCAGTTCTTC
.	TRBV5-1	TRBJ1-2	few	CASSGGATAGSYGYTF	TGCGCCAGCAGCGGGGGGGCGACCGCTGGGTCCTATGGCTACACCTTC
TRBD2	TRBV6-5	TRBJ2-7	few	CASSYSLGGYEQYF	TGTGCCAGCAGTTACTCTTTGGGGGGGTACGAGCAGTACTTC
.	TRBV30	TRBJ1-5	.	CAWSGTESNQPQHF	TGTGCCTGGAGTGGGACAGAAAGCAATCAGCCCCAGCATTTT
TRBD1	TRBV9	TRBJ1-4	.	CASSDSGTGGEKLFF	TGTGCCAGCAGCGACTCCGGGACAGGAGGTGAAAAACTGTTTTTT
.	TRBV6-2/TRBV6-3	TRBJ2-1	once	CASSDWSYNEQFF	TGTGCCAGCAGTGACTGGTCCTACAATGAGCAGTTCTTC
.	TRBV3-1	TRBJ1-2	few	CASSRMDGYTF	TGTGCCAGCAGCCGCATGGATGGCTACACCTTC
.	TRBV20-1	TRBJ2-1	few	CSANREFTYNEQFF	TGCAGTGCGAATCGGGAATTCACCTACAATGAGCAGTTCTTC
TRBD1	TRBV5-4	TRBJ1-3	few	CASSLETGSGNTIYF	TGTGCCAGCAGCTTGGAGACAGGGTCAGGAAACACCATATATTTT
.	TRBV19	TRBJ1-3	.	CASSWDTGYTIYF	TGTGCCAGTAGCTGGGACACCGGATACACCATATATTTT
.	TRBV18	TRBJ2-1	few	CASSPQKGYNEQFF	TGTGCCAGCTCACCGCAAAAGGGTTACAATGAGCAGTTCTTC
TRBD1	TRBV12-3/TRBV12-4	TRBJ2-3	few	CASSLGQGYPTDTQYF	TGTGCCAGCAGTTTAGGACAGGGTTATCCCACAGATACGCAGTATTTT
TRBD2	TRBV2	TRBJ2-7	.	CASRPGTSGPYEQYF	TGTGCCAGCAGACCCGGGACTAGCGGTCCCTACGAGCAGTACTTC
.	TRBV7-9	TRBJ2-3	.	CASSLILDTDTQYF	TGTGCCAGCAGCTTAATTTTGGACACAGATACGCAGTATTTT
.	TRBV20-1	TRBJ2-1	few	CSASQAANEQFF	TGCAGTGCTAGCCAAGCGGCCAATGAGCAGTTCTTC
TRBD1	TRBV6-5	TRBJ1-2	.	CASSYSTGNRGLTYGYTF	TGTGCCAGCAGTTACTCCACTGGAAACAGGGGCCTCACCTATGGCTACACCTTC
TRBD1	TRBV24-1	TRBJ2-5	few	CATRTDRGETQYF	TGTGCCACCAGGACAGACAGGGGAGAGACCCAGTACTTC
.	TRBV3-1	TRBJ1-2	few	CASSQGLTGNGYTF	TGTGCCAGCAGCCAAGGACTAACAGGCAATGGCTACACCTTC
TRBD1	TRBV7-9	TRBJ1-4	few	CASSRTGVNEKLFF	TGTGCCAGCAGCAGGACAGGGGTCAACGAAAAACTGTTTTTT
TRBD1	TRBV18	TRBJ1-2	few	CASSSGQGTVFGYTF	TGTGCCAGCTCAAGCGGACAGGGAACAGTATTTGGCTACACCTTC
.	TRBV5-6	TRBJ2-1	few	CASSLSAIPKQFF	TGTGCCAGCAGCTTGTCCGCAATACCCAAGCAGTTCTTC
TRBD1	TRBV9	TRBJ1-1	few	CASSGTGVFTEAFF	TGTGCCAGCAGCGGTACAGGGGTTTTCACTGAAGCTTTCTTT
.	TRBV5-1	TRBJ1-2	few	CASSPRDSDGYTF	TGCGCCAGCAGCCCCAGAGATTCGGATGGCTACACCTTC
.	TRBV10-3	TRBJ2-7	few	CAIKLGAEQYF	TGTGCCATCAAATTAGGGGCCGAGCAGTACTTC
.	TRBV29-1	TRBJ1-5	few	CSVAGAGNQPQHF	TGCAGCGTTGCAGGGGCGGGCAATCAGCCCCAGCATTTT
.	TRBV12-3/TRBV12-4	TRBJ2-6	.	CASRPVAPPGANVLTF	TGTGCCAGCAGACCTGTCGCTCCCCCTGGGGCCAACGTCCTGACTTTC
TRBD2	TRBV7-8	TRBJ2-1	many	CASSFRLAGQHNEQFF	TGTGCCAGCAGCTTCAGACTAGCGGGGCAACACAATGAGCAGTTCTTC